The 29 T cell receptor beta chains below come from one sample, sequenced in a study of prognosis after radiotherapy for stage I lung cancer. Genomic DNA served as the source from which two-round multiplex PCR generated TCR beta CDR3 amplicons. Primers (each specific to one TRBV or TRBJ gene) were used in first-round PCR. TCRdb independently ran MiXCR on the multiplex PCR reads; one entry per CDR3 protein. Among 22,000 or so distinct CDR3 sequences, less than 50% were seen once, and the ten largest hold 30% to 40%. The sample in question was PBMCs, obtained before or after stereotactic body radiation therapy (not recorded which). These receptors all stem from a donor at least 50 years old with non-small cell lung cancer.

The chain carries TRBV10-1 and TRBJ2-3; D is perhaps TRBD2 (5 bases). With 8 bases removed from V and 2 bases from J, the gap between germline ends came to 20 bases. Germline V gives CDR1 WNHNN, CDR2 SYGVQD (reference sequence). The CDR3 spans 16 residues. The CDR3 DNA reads TGCGCCAGCTCCTTGGGATTCAGCGGTCTCACAGATACGCAGTATTTT. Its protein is CASSLGFSGLTDTQYF.

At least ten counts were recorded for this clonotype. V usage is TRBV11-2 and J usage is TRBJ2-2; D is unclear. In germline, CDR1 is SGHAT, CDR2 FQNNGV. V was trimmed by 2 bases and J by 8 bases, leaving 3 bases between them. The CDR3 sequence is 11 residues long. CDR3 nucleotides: TGTGCCAGCAGCTTAAGGGGGGAGCTGTTTTTT. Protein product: CASSLRGELFF.

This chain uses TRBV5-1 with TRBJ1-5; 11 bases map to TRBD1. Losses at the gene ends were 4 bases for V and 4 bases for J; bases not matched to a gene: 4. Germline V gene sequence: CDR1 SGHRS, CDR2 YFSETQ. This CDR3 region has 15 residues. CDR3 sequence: CASSPGTGGNQPQHF. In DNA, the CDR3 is TGCGCCAGCAGCCCAGGGACAGGGGGGAATCAGCCCCAGCATTTT.

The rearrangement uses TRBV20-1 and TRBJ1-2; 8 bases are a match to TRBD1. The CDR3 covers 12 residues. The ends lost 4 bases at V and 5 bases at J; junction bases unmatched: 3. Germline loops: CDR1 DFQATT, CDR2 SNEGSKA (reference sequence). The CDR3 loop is CSAITGGYGYTF. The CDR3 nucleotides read TGCAGTGCTATCACAGGGGGATATGGCTACACCTTC.

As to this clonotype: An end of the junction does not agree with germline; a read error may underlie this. The CDR3 bases are TGCAGTGATAGAGATGGAAGGGGGGGCTCCTATGGTGAGCAGTTCTTC. This encodes CSDRDGRGGSYGEQFF. The rearrangement joins TRBV20-1 to TRBJ2-1; D is possibly TRBD2 (7 bases). The germline V gene has CDR1 DFQATT and CDR2 SNEGSKA (reference sequence). The CDR3 covers 16 residues.

The CDR3 sequence: CASSRYLQGSNTGELFF. The CDR3 DNA is TGCGCCAGCAGCCGATACTTACAGGGCTCGAACACCGGGGAGCTGTTTTTT. This chain links TRBV4-1 with TRBJ2-2; weak D call: TRBD1 (6 bases). This CDR3 region has 17 residues. Germline V gives CDR1 MGHRA, CDR2 YSYEKL. With 4 bases removed from V and 0 bases from J, the gap between germline ends came to 15 bases.

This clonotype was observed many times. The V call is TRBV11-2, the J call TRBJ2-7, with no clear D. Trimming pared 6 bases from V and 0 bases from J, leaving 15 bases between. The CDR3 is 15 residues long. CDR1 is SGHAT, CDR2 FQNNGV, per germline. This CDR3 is CASRTWAGSSYEQYF. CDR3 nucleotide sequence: TGTGCCAGCAGGACTTGGGCAGGAAGCTCCTACGAGCAGTACTTC.

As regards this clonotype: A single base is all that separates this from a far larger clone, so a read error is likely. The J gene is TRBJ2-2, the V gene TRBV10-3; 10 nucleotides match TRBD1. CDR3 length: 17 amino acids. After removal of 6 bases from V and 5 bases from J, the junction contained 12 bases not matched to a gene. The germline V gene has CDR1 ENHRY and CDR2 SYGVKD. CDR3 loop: CAISTVGQGSYTGELFF. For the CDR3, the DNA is TGTGCCATCAGCACGGTGGGACAGGGGTCGTATACCGGGGAGCTGTTTTTT.

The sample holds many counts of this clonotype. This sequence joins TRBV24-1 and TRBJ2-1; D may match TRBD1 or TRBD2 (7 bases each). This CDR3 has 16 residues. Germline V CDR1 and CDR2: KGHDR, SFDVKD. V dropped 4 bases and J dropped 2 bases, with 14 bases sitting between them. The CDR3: CATSDEGGGAYNEQFF. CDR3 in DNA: TGTGCCACCAGTGACGAGGGAGGGGGCGCCTACAATGAGCAGTTCTTC.

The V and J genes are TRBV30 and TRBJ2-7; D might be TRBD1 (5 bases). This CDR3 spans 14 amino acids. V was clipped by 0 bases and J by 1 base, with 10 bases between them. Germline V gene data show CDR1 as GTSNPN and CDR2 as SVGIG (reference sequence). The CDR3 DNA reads TGTGCCTGGAGTGTAGGGGCAGGGTCCTACGAGCAGTACTTC. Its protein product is CAWSVGAGSYEQYF.

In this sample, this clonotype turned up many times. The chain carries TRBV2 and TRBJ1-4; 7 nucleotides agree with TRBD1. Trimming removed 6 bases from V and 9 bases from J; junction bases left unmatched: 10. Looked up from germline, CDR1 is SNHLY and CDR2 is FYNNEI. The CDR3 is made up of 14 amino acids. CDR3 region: CASSLQGMGKKLFF. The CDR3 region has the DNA TGTGCCAGCAGCCTACAGGGGATGGGTAAAAAACTGTTTTTT.

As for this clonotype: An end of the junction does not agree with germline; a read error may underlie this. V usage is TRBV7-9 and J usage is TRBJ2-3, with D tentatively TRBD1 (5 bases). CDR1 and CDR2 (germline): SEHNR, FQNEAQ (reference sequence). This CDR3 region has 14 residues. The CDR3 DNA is TGTGCCAGCGGCTTAGTAGGGGTTGGAGATACTCAGTATTTT. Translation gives CASGLVGVGDTQYF.

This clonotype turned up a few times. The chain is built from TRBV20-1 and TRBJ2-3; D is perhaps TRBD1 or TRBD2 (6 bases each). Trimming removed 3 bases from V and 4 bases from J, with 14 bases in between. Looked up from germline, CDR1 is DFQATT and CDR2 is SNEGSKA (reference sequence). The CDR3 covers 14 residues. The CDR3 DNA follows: TGCAGTGCTAGGAGGGGGGCTGGATCAGATACGCAGTATTTT. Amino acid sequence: CSARRGAGSDTQYF.

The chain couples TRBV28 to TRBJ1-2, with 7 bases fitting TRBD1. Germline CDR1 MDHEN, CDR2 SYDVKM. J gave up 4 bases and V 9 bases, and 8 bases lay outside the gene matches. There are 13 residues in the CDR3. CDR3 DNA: TGTGCCAGTTCACCACAGGGGACCTATGGCTACACCTTC. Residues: CASSPQGTYGYTF.

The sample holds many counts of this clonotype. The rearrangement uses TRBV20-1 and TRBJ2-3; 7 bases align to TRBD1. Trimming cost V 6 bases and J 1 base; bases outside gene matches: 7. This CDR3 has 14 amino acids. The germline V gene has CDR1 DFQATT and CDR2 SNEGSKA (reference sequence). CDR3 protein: CSATDRSGTDTQYF. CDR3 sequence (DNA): TGCAGTGCCACGGACAGGTCGGGCACAGATACGCAGTATTTT.

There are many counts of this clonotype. CDR3 in DNA: TGCGCCAGCAGCCAAGGATCAATGAACACTGAAGCTTTCTTT. It yields the protein CASSQGSMNTEAFF. The chain links TRBV5-1 to TRBJ1-1; no clear D gene. Germline values: CDR1 SGHRS, CDR2 YFSETQ. Trimming took off 4 bases at V and 0 bases at J, with 10 bases between the two ends. The CDR3 runs 14 residues.

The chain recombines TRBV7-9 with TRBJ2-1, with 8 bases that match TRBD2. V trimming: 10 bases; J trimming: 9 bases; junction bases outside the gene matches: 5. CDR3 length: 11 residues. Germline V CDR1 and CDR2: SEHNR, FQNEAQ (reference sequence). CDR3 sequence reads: CATKRESEQFF. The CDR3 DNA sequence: TGTGCCACCAAGCGGGAGTCTGAGCAGTTCTTC. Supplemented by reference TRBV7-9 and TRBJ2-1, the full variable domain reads DTGVSQNPRHKITKRGQNVTFRCDPISEHNRLYWYRQTLGQGPEFLTYFQNEAQLEKSRLLSDRFSAERPKGSFSTLEIQRTEQGDSAMYLCATKRESEQFFGPGTRLTVL.

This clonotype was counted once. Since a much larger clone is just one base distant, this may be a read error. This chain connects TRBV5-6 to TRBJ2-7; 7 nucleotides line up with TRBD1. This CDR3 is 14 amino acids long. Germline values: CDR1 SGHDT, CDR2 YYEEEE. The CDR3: CASSPTGSDYERYF. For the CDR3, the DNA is TGTGCCAGCAGCCCGACAGGGTCAGACTACGAGCGGTACTTC. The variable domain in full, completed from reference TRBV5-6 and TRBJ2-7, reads DAGVTQSPTHLIKTRGQQVTLRCSPKSGHDTVSWYQQALGQGPQFIFQYYEEEERQRGNFPDRFSGHQFPNYSSELNVNALLLGDSALYLCASSPTGSDYERYFGPGTRLTVT.

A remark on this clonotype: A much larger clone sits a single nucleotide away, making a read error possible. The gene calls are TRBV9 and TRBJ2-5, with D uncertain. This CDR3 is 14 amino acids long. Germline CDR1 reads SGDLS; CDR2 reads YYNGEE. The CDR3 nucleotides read TGTGCCAGCAGCGTAGGGGGTTACCAAGATACCCAGTACTTC. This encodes CASSVGGYQDTQYF.

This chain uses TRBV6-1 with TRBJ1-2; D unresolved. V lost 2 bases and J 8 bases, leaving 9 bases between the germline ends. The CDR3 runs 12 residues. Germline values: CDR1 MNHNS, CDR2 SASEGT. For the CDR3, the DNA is TGTGCCAGCAGTGAAATCCGAGGAGGCTACACCTTC. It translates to CASSEIRGGYTF.

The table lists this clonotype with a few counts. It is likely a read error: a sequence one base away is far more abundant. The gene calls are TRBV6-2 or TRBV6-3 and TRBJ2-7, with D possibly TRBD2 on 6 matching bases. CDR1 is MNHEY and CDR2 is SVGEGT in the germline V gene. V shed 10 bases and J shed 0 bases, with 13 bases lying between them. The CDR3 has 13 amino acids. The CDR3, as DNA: TGTGCCACCCGCGGGATAGACTCCTACGAGCAGTACTTC. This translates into CATRGIDSYEQYF.

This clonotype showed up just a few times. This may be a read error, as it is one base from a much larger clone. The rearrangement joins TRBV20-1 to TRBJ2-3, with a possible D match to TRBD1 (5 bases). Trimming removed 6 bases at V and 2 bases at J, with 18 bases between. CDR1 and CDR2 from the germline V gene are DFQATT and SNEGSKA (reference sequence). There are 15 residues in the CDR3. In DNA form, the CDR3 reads TGCAGTGCCCGGAGTCCCCAGGGAACCACAGATACGCAGTATTTT. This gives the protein CSARSPQGTTDTQYF.

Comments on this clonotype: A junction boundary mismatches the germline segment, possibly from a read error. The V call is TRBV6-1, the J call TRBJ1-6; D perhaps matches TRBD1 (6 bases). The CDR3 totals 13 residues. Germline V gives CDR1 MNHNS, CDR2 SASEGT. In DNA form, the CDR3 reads TGTGCCAGCAGTCCCCGGGGGGGGCGGACCCTCCAATTT. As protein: CASSPRGGRTLQF.

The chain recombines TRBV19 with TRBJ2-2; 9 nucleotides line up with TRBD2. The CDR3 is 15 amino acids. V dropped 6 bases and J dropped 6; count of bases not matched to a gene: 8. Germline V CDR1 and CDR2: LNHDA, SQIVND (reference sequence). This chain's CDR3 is CASSSGTSWAGELFF. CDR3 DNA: TGTGCCAGTAGCTCCGGGACTAGCTGGGCCGGGGAGCTGTTTTTT.

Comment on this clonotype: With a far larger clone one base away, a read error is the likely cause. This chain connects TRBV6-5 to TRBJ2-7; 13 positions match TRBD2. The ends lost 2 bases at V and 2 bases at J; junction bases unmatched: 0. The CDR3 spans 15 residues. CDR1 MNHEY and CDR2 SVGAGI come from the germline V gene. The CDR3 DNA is TGTGCCAGCAGTTACACTAGCGGGAGGGCCTACGAGCAGTACTTC. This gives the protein CASSYTSGRAYEQYF.

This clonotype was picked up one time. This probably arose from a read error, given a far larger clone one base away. This chain's CDR3 is CASSQGDHLSTDTQYF. DNA for the CDR3: TGTGCCAGCAGCCAAGGTGATCACCTGAGCACAGATACGCAGTATTTT. This chain links TRBV6-4 with TRBJ2-3; D is unclear. The CDR3 is 16 amino acids. Germline V gene sequence: CDR1 MRHNA, CDR2 SNTAGT. Trimming left V 6 bases short and J 0 bases short, with 16 bases between.

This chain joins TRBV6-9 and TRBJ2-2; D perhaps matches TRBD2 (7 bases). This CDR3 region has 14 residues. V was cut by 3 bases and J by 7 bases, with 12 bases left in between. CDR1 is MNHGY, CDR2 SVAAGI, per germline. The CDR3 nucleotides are TGTGCCAGCAGTTACAAGGGGGAGGGCGGGGAGCTGTTTTTT. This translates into CASSYKGEGGELFF.

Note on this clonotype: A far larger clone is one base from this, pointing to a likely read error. The CDR3 is CASSVGRGRNYCYTF. For the CDR3, the DNA is TGTGCCAGCAGTGTAGGGCGGGGCCGTAACTATTGCTACACCTTC. The V call is TRBV2, the J call TRBJ1-2, with a weak D call TRBD1 (5 bases). The CDR3 is made up of 15 amino acids. Germline CDR1 reads SNHLY; CDR2 reads FYNNEI.

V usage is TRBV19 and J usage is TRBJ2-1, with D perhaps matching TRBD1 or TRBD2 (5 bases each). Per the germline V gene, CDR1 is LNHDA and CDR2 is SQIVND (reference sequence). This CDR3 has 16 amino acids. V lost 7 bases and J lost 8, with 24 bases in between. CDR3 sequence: CASMRSGTKNGYEQFF. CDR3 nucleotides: TGTGCCAGTATGCGATCCGGGACGAAAAATGGTTATGAGCAGTTCTTC.